Listed here are 19 T cell receptor beta chains from one sample, sequenced in a study of T cell responses to AZD1222 COVID-19 vaccine. Generated by immunoSEQ multiplex PCR, the TCRdb table keeps only in-frame clones and is missing some. The repertoire includes 95,000 to 100,000 clones, around nine tenths of them detected once, and roughly 15% sits in the top ten. This material consisted of peripheral blood, taken 28 days after the second AZD1222 dose. These receptors were obtained from an adult who received the AZD1222 COVID-19 vaccine.

The genes are TRBV7-6 and TRBJ2-6; 7 positions agree with TRBD1. V trimming: 5 bases; J trimming: 0 bases; junction bases outside the gene matches: 7. This CDR3 has 17 amino acids. From germline, CDR1 is SGHVS and CDR2 FNYEAQ. This CDR3 is CASSPPTGISGANVLTF. The CDR3 bases are TGTGCCAGCAGCCCACCGACAGGGATCTCTGGGGCCAACGTCCTGACTTTC.

The chain joins TRBV18 to TRBJ2-3; 9 bases match TRBD1. Looked up from germline, CDR1 is KGHSH and CDR2 is LQKENI. CDR3 length: 15 amino acids. V was pared by 6 bases and J by 11 bases, with 15 bases of the junction left unmatched. The CDR3 sequence is CASSPRTGENNRQYF. CDR3 nucleotides: TGTGCCAGCTCCCCGAGGACAGGGGAAAATAATAGGCAGTATTTT.

V is TRBV29-1 and J is TRBJ2-4; D is undetermined. The CDR3 has 11 residues. CDR1 is SQVTM and CDR2 is ANQGSEA in the germline V gene. V was trimmed by 4 bases and J by 8 bases, leaving 9 bases between them. This chain's CDR3 is CSVAAEYIQYF. Here the CDR3 DNA reads TGCAGCGTTGCGGCTGAATACATTCAGTACTTC. The variable domain in full, completed from reference TRBV29-1 and TRBJ2-4, reads SAVISQKPSRDICQRGTSLTIQCQVDSQVTMMFWYRQQPGQSLTLIATANQGSEATYESGFVIDKFPISRPNLTFSTLTVSNMSPEDSSIYLCSVAAEYIQYFGAGTRLSVL.

The CDR3 loop reads CASSEKRTSNQPQHF. The CDR3 nucleotides read TGTGCCAGCAGTGAGAAGAGAACGAGCAATCAGCCCCAGCATTTT. The chain combines TRBV2 with TRBJ1-5; the D is unclear. Trimming stripped 3 bases from V and 1 base from J, with 10 bases between. CDR3 size: 15 residues. Germline V lookup: CDR1 SNHLY, CDR2 FYNNEI.

J is TRBJ2-7 and V is TRBV5-4, with D perhaps matching TRBD1 (6 bases). Trimming took off 4 bases at V and 3 bases at J, with 11 bases between the two ends. Germline CDR1 reads SGHNT; CDR2 reads YYREEE (reference sequence). The CDR3 covers 13 residues. The CDR3 nucleotides read TGTGCCAGCAGCATGGGACACCTCTACGAGCAGTACTTC. Its translation: CASSMGHLYEQYF.

The J gene is TRBJ2-3, the V gene TRBV7-2; no reliable D call. Per germline, CDR1 SGHTA and CDR2 FQGNSA. The CDR3 has 16 amino acids. V was pared by 5 bases and J by 2 bases, with 17 bases between. This CDR3 is CASSPSPSPFTDTQYF. The CDR3 nucleotides read TGTGCCAGCAGCCCATCCCCGAGCCCTTTCACAGATACGCAGTATTTT.

V is TRBV6-6 and J is TRBJ1-5, with a possible D match to TRBD1 (5 bases). CDR3 size: 14 residues. With 10 bases removed from V and 1 base from J, the gap between germline ends came to 14 bases. CDR1 MNHNY and CDR2 SVGAGI come from the germline V gene (reference sequence). The CDR3 is CATGRGASNQPQHF. Written as DNA, the CDR3 is TGTGCCACCGGCAGAGGGGCGAGCAATCAGCCCCAGCATTTT.

The gene calls are TRBV6-1 and TRBJ2-1; 7 bases fit TRBD2. The CDR3 length is 17 residues. Germline-derived CDR1 and CDR2 are MNHNS and SASEGT. Trimming removed 4 bases from V and 0 bases from J; junction bases left unmatched: 9. The CDR3 sequence is CASSVIQRGSSYNEQFF. The CDR3 coding sequence is TGTGCCAGCAGTGTAATACAGCGGGGAAGCTCCTACAATGAGCAGTTCTTC.

The chain has TRBV7-6 and TRBJ2-1; D assignment may be TRBD1 or TRBD2 (6 bases each). The CDR3 extends over 17 amino acids. V dropped 2 bases and J dropped 8 bases, with 22 bases sitting between them. Germline loops: CDR1 SGHVS, CDR2 FNYEAQ. The CDR3 reads CASSLFGPSPRGDEQFF. The CDR3 DNA is TGTGCCAGCAGCTTATTCGGGCCCTCTCCGAGGGGGGATGAGCAGTTCTTC.

V is TRBV7-3 and J is TRBJ2-5; the D gene could be TRBD1 or TRBD2 (6 bases each). There are 15 residues in the CDR3. Per germline, CDR1 SGHTA and CDR2 FQGTGA. Trimming took off 0 bases at V and 0 bases at J, with 8 bases between the two ends. CDR3 sequence: CASSLTRDNQETQYF. The CDR3 DNA reads as TGTGCCAGCAGCTTAACGCGGGACAACCAAGAGACCCAGTACTTC.

V usage is TRBV28 and J usage is TRBJ1-2, with D tentatively TRBD1 (6 bases). The CDR3 runs 12 residues. CDR1 MDHEN and CDR2 SYDVKM come from the germline V gene. V shed 6 bases and J shed 8 bases, with 13 bases lying between them. CDR3 nucleotides: TGTGCCAGCAGCCTCCAGGGGTTCGGCTACACCTTC. Translated: CASSLQGFGYTF.

The V gene is TRBV19, the J gene TRBJ2-2; D tentatively reads TRBD1 or TRBD2 (5 bases each). Germline V gene lookup returns CDR1 LNHDA and CDR2 SQIVND (reference sequence). Trimming removed 10 bases at V and 13 bases at J, with 22 bases between. CDR3 length: 13 residues. The CDR3 sequence is CATTQGPGVGLFF. The CDR3 DNA reads as TGTGCCACGACCCAGGGACCCGGGGTCGGGCTGTTTTTT.

This clone was observed a few times. This chain uses TRBV27 with TRBJ2-2; 8 bases align to TRBD2. This CDR3 region has 14 residues. J gave up 6 bases and V 6 bases, and 6 bases lay outside the gene matches. CDR1 MNHEY and CDR2 SMNVEV come from the germline V gene (reference sequence). CDR3 DNA sequence: TGTGCCAGCAGGAGCGGGAGATTAGCCGGGGAGCTGTTTTTT. The encoded protein is CASRSGRLAGELFF.

V and J are TRBV19 and TRBJ2-5; D remains ambiguous. The CDR3 has 13 amino acids. The germline V and J ends were trimmed by 0 bases and 5 bases, with 7 bases remaining between them. Germline V gives CDR1 LNHDA, CDR2 SQIVND (reference sequence). The CDR3 is CASSIDRQETQYF. For the CDR3, the DNA is TGTGCCAGTAGTATAGATCGGCAGGAGACCCAGTACTTC.

The rearrangement joins TRBV14 to TRBJ2-1; D assignment may be TRBD1 or TRBD2 (5 bases each). Germline loops: CDR1 SGHDN, CDR2 FVKESK. The CDR3 runs 15 residues. Trimming stripped 0 bases from V and 12 bases from J, with 18 bases between. This chain's CDR3 is CASSQELGDPLGQFF. The DNA for the CDR3 is TGTGCCAGCAGCCAAGAACTGGGGGACCCCCTTGGGCAGTTCTTC.

The chain is built from TRBV30 and TRBJ2-3; D unclear. This CDR3 is 14 amino acids long. The V gene lost 3 bases and the J gene lost 2 bases, with 12 bases spanning the gap. Germline CDR1 is GTSNPN and CDR2 is SVGIG (reference sequence). The CDR3 spells CAWSRSGPTDTQYF. CDR3 DNA: TGTGCCTGGAGCCGAAGTGGCCCCACAGATACGCAGTATTTT. Drawing the rest from reference TRBV30 and TRBJ2-3, the complete variable domain is SQTIHQWPATLVQPVGSPLSLECTVEGTSNPNLYWYRQAAGRGLQLLFYSVGIGQISSEVPQNLSASRPQDRQFILSSKKLLLSDSGFYLCAWSRSGPTDTQYFGPGTRLTVL.

The chain carries TRBV4-1 and TRBJ2-7, with D possibly TRBD2 on 6 matching bases. The germline V gene has CDR1 MGHRA and CDR2 YSYEKL. The CDR3 consists of 15 residues. Trimming took 0 bases from V and 3 from J, leaving 12 bases between them. As DNA, the CDR3 is TGCGCCAGCAGCCAAGAGCCTGCGGGGAACTACGAGCAGTACTTC. Protein: CASSQEPAGNYEQYF.

The chain uses TRBV10-1 and TRBJ2-3, with D tentatively TRBD1 or TRBD2 (5 bases each). CDR3 size: 19 residues. Germline lookup yields CDR1 WNHNN and CDR2 SYGVQD (reference sequence). V was cut by 2 bases and J by 2 bases, with 23 bases left in between. In DNA, the CDR3 is TGCGCCAGCAGTGAGGGACATTACTTCTCGGGACGGACCACAGATACGCAGTATTTT. Amino acids: CASSEGHYFSGRTTDTQYF.

The chain links TRBV6-5 to TRBJ1-4; no clear D. V was cut by 2 bases and J by 6 bases, with 7 bases left in between. The CDR3 has 13 residues. CDR1 is MNHEY and CDR2 is SVGAGI in the germline V gene. The CDR3 loop reads CASSYTTDEKLFF. The CDR3 region has the DNA TGTGCCAGCAGTTACACCACGGATGAAAAACTGTTTTTT.